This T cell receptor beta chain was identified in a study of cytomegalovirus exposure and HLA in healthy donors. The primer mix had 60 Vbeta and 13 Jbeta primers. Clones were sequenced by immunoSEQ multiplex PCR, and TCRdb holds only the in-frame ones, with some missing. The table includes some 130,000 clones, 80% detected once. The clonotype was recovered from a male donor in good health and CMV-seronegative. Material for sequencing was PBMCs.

The CDR3 spells CASRIIQGRYEQYF. Written as DNA, the CDR3 is TGTGCCAGCAGAATCATACAGGGGAGGTACGAGCAGTACTTC. The rearrangement links TRBV6-1 to TRBJ2-7, with a tentative D call TRBD1 (7 bases). Germline CDR1 reads MNHNS; CDR2 reads SASEGT. V gave up 6 bases and J gave up 4 bases, with 16 bases separating them. The CDR3 is 14 amino acids.